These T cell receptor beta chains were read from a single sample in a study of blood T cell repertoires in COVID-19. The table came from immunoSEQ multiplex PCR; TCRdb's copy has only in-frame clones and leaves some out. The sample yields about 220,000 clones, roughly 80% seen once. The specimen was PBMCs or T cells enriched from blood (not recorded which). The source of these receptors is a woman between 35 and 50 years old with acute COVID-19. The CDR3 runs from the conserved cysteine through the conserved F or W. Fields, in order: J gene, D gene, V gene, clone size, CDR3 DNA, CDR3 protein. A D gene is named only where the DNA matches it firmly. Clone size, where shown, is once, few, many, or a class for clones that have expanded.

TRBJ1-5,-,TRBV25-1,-,TGTGCCAGCAGTGATAAGACAACCAGGCAGCCCCAGCATTTT,CASSDKTTRQPQHF
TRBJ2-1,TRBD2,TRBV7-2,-,TGTGCCAGCAGCCTGAAAAGACTAGCGGGGAACAATGAGCAGTTCTTC,CASSLKRLAGNNEQFF
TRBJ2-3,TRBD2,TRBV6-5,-,TGTGCCAGCAGTTTTCGAGCGGGGGCTCTTGATACGCAGTATTTT,CASSFRAGALDTQYF
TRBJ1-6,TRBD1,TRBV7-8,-,TGTGCCAGCAGCTTAGGTCTTAACAGGGGCGGGCGATCACCCCTCCACTTT,CASSLGLNRGGRSPLHF
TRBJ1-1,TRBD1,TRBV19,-,TGTGCCAGTAAGACAGGGGGGACTGAAGCTTTCTTT,CASKTGGTEAFF
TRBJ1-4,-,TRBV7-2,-,TGTGCCAGCAGCTTAGTTCGAGGAGAAAAACTGTTTTTT,CASSLVRGEKLFF
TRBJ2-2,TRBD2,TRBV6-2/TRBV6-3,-,TGTGCCAGCAGTTCGCTAACTAGCGGGGGGGCCTTCGGGGAGCTGTTTTTT,CASSSLTSGGAFGELFF
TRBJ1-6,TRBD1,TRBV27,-,TGTGCCAGCGGAGCCTTAGGACAGGGAGGATCACCCCTCCACTTT,CASGALGQGGSPLHF
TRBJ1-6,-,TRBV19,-,TGTGCCAGTAAGGCGGCAGGGCCCTATAATTCACCCCTCCACTTT,CASKAAGPYNSPLHF
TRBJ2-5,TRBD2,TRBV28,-,TGTGCCAGCAGACCCCAGGGTGGCGGGAGGGGAGAGACCCAGTACTTC,CASRPQGGGRGETQYF
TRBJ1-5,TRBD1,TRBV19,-,TGTGCCAGTAGTATGGGCAGGGGGCCAGGACAGCCCCAGCATTTT,CASSMGRGPGQPQHF
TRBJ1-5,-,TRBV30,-,TGTGCCTGGAGTGTCCAGGGAAATCAGCCCCAGCATTTT,CAWSVQGNQPQHF
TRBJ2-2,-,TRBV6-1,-,TGTGCCAGCAGTGAACTCCCGAACACCGGGGAGCTGTTTTTT,CASSELPNTGELFF
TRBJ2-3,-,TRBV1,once,TGCACCAGCAGCCAGTCCGGGACTAGAATCACAGATACGCAGTATTTT,CTSSQSGTRITDTQYF
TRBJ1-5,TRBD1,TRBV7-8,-,TGTGCCAGCAGCTTAGCGACAGGGAGTCAGCCCCAGCATTTT,CASSLATGSQPQHF
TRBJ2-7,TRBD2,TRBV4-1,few,TGCGCCAGCAGCAAGGGACTAGCGGGATACTACGAGCAGTACTTC,CASSKGLAGYYEQYF
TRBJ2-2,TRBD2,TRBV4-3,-,TGCGCCAGCAGCCAGCTACCGGGACTAGCGGGGGGTTCGAACACCGGGGAGCTGTTTTTT,CASSQLPGLAGGSNTGELFF
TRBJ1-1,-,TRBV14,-,TGTGCCAGCAGCGACGGACATCTGGTGGGGGCCAACACTGAAGCTTTCTTT,CASSDGHLVGANTEAFF
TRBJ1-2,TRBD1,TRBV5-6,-,TGTGCCAGCAGCACCAAAGGGGGCAGAGGATGGGATGGCTACACCTTC,CASSTKGGRGWDGYTF
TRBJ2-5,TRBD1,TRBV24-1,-,TGTGCCACTAGCAACCCGGGACAGGGGCCGGAGACCCAGTACTTC,CATSNPGQGPETQYF
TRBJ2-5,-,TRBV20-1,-,TGCAGTGCCGCGCGATTAGAGACCCAGTACTTC,CSAARLETQYF
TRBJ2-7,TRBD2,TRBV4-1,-,TGCGCCAGCAGCCAAGAGCCTAGCGGTTATCAATACGAGCAGTACTTC,CASSQEPSGYQYEQYF
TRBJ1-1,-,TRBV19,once,TGTGCCAGTAGTATCACGGGGTCTAGCACTGAAGCTTTCTTT,CASSITGSSTEAFF
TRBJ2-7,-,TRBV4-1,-,TGCGCCAGCAGCCAAGTATTGCTAGCCTACGAGCAGTACTTC,CASSQVLLAYEQYF
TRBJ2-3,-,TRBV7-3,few,TGTGCCAGCAGCTTAACAAGCTTTAGAAGCACAGATACGCAGTATTTT,CASSLTSFRSTDTQYF
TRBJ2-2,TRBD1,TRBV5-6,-,TGTGCCAGCAGTGTCGCCGGGACAGGGAACACCGGGGAGCTGTTTTTT,CASSVAGTGNTGELFF
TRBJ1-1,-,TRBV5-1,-,TGCGCCAGCAGTTTGGGGGCGGAGGAGAAAGCTTTCTTT,CASSLGAEEKAFF
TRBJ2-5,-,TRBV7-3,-,TGTGCCAGCAGCCTCGGGGGGCTCCAAGAGACCCAGTACTTC,CASSLGGLQETQYF
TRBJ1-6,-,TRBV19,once,TGTGCCAGTAGACCGCAGGGGTTCGGAGTGGATTCACCCCTCCACTTT,CASRPQGFGVDSPLHF
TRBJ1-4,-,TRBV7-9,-,TGTGCCAGCAGCTTAGACGTCAGTGAAAAACTGTTTTTT,CASSLDVSEKLFF
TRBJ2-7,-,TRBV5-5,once,TGTGCCAGCAGCGCGGCACCGGAATTCTCCTACGAGCAGTACTTC,CASSAAPEFSYEQYF
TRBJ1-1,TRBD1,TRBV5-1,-,TGCGCCAGCAGCTTGGGGGGACAGCAGGGGAACACTGAAGCTTTCTTT,CASSLGGQQGNTEAFF
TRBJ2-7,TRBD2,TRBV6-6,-,TGTGCCAGCAGTTACTCAGCGGGGGGGTCCTACGAGCAGTACTTC,CASSYSAGGSYEQYF
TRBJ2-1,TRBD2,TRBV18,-,TGTGCCAGCTCACCGGCTAGCGGGAGCTGGAATGAGCAGTTCTTC,CASSPASGSWNEQFF
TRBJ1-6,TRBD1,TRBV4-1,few,TGCGCCAGCAGTGGGGGACAGAGACAGAATTCACCCCTCCACTTT,CASSGGQRQNSPLHF
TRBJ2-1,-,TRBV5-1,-,TGCGCCAGCAGCTTGGACGGCCAGGGGGGGCAGTTCTTC,CASSLDGQGGQFF
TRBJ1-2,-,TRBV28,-,TGTGCCAGCAGTTTTCTCTCAAACGCTCAGGGGCGAGGCTACACCTTC,CASSFLSNAQGRGYTF
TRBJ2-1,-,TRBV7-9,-,TGTGCCAGCAGCTTGGCACAGCCCAATGAGCAGTTCTTC,CASSLAQPNEQFF
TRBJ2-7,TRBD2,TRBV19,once,TGTGCCAGTAGCCTCCAGACTAGCGGGAGGCCCCCGGCCTACGAGCAGTACTTC,CASSLQTSGRPPAYEQYF
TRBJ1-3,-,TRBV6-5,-,TGTGCCAGCAGTTACTCTCTGGCTGCAGGAAACACCATATATTTT,CASSYSLAAGNTIYF
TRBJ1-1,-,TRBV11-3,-,TGTGCCAGCAGCCTCGGGTCGAACACTGAAGCTTTCTTT,CASSLGSNTEAFF
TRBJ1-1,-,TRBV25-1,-,TGTGCCAGCAGTGTAGGCGGAGCGGAAGGTGCTTTCTTT,CASSVGGAEGAFF
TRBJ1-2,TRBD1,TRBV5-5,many,TGTGCCAGCAGCTTGGGACAGGGAATTAACTATGGCTACACCTTC,CASSLGQGINYGYTF
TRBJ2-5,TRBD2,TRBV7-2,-,TGTGCCAGCAGCTTAGGAACTAGCGGGAGGGCCCCCCTAGGGACCCAGTACTTC,CASSLGTSGRAPLGTQYF
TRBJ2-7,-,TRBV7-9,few,TGTGCCAGCAGCTTAGTTTTCTCGGGAAACGAGCAGTACTTC,CASSLVFSGNEQYF
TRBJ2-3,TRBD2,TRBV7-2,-,TGTGCCAGCAGCTTATTGGGACTAGCGGGACTCACAGATACGCAGTATTTT,CASSLLGLAGLTDTQYF